These 30 T cell receptor beta chains share one sample of origin, sequenced in a study of cytomegalovirus exposure and HLA in healthy donors. Use of 60 Vbeta and 13 Jbeta primers characterized the PCR. Method: immunoSEQ multiplex PCR; TCRdb's copy keeps in-frame clones and lacks some. The sample records 100,000 to 150,000 clones, roughly 77% being singletons. The material sequenced was PBMCs. These receptors originate from a man aged 25 to 45 in good health and CMV-seronegative.

The chain recombines TRBV6-1 with TRBJ1-1; 8 bases fit TRBD1. The CDR3 is 15 residues long. CDR1 MNHNS and CDR2 SASEGT come from the germline V gene. Unmatched junction bases numbered 9, after V lost 6 bases and J lost 3 bases. CDR3 in amino acids: CASRTQGASYTEAFF. The CDR3 bases are TGTGCCAGCAGGACCCAGGGGGCTTCGTACACTGAAGCTTTCTTT.

The V call is TRBV4-3, the J call TRBJ2-7, with 13 bases fitting TRBD2. CDR3 length: 16 residues. The V segment lost 4 bases and the J segment 3 bases; nucleotides outside the gene matches: 6. CDR1 is LGHNA and CDR2 is YSLEER in the germline V gene. For the CDR3, the DNA is TGCGCCAGCAGCCCCCGACTAGCGGGGGGAATCTACGAGCAGTACTTC. This sequence encodes CASSPRLAGGIYEQYF.

This sequence joins TRBV7-9 and TRBJ1-3, with D unresolved. The CDR3 is made up of 14 amino acids. Germline CDR1 reads SEHNR; CDR2 reads FQNEAQ (reference sequence). V shed 1 base and J shed 2 bases, with 6 bases lying between them. This chain's CDR3 is CASSLEQTGNTIYF. The DNA of the CDR3 is TGTGCCAGCAGCTTAGAACAGACTGGAAACACCATATATTTT.

This chain uses TRBV2 with TRBJ1-1; D remains unclear. The CDR3 spans 12 residues. Germline V gives CDR1 SNHLY, CDR2 FYNNEI. V was pared by 7 bases and J by 1 base, with 7 bases between. The CDR3 coding sequence is TGTGCCAGCACAGAACAGAACACTGAAGCTTTCTTT. This encodes CASTEQNTEAFF.

This sequence joins TRBV4-3 and TRBJ2-7; TRBD1 is a possible D gene (6 bases). The CDR3 loop spans 15 amino acids. Trimming removed 5 bases at V and 2 bases at J, with 16 bases between. The germline V gene has CDR1 LGHNA and CDR2 YSLEER. In DNA form, the CDR3 reads TGCGCCAGCAGCACCAGCCCAGAGGGGGCCTACGAGCAGTACTTC. It codes for CASSTSPEGAYEQYF.

This chain connects TRBV11-2 to TRBJ2-1, with a possible D match to TRBD1 (5 bases). Deletions cut 2 bases from V and 1 base from J, with 12 bases between. This CDR3 is built from 16 residues. CDR1 is SGHAT and CDR2 is FQNNGV in the germline V gene. As DNA, the CDR3 is TGTGCCAGCAGCTTATCAGGACACAAGTCCTACAATGAGCAGTTCTTC. Translating it yields CASSLSGHKSYNEQFF.

The chain carries TRBV7-9 and TRBJ2-1, with 12 bases matching TRBD2. The germline V gene has CDR1 SEHNR and CDR2 FQNEAQ (reference sequence). This CDR3 has 17 residues. Trimming cost V 2 bases and J 11 bases; bases outside gene matches: 13. The CDR3 sequence: CASSLRVTSGGSDKQFF. For the CDR3, the DNA is TGTGCCAGCAGCTTAAGGGTGACTAGCGGGGGCTCCGACAAGCAGTTCTTC.

The rearrangement joins TRBV29-1 to TRBJ1-1; 7 bases fit TRBD1. The CDR3 loop spans 12 amino acids. Germline-derived CDR1 and CDR2 are SQVTM and ANQGSEA. With 7 bases clipped from V and 6 bases from J, the junction kept 8 bases outside the gene matches. The CDR3 loop is CSGYRQGAEAFF. The CDR3 nucleotides read TGCAGCGGATACCGACAGGGCGCTGAAGCTTTCTTT. Using reference TRBV29-1 and TRBJ1-1 for the parts outside the CDR3, the full variable domain is SAVISQKPSRDICQRGTSLTIQCQVDSQVTMMFWYRQQPGQSLTLIATANQGSEATYESGFVIDKFPISRPNLTFSTLTVSNMSPEDSSIYLCSGYRQGAEAFFGQGTRLTVV.

The V and J genes are TRBV19 and TRBJ2-5; 10 nucleotides align to TRBD2. This CDR3 is built from 13 residues. V was clipped by 10 bases and J by 4 bases; unmatched bases: 6. Germline CDR1 LNHDA, CDR2 SQIVND (reference sequence). As DNA, the CDR3 is TGTGCCACTACTAGCGGGGTACGAGAGACCCAGTACTTC. Residues: CATTSGVRETQYF.

This clone was counted a single time. The V gene is TRBV5-4, the J gene TRBJ2-5; D call uncertain. CDR1 SGHNT and CDR2 YYREEE come from the germline V gene (reference sequence). This CDR3 contains 13 residues. V gave up 0 bases and J gave up 5 bases, with 8 bases separating them. CDR3 DNA: TGTGCCAGCAGCTTGGACAACCCTGAGACCCAGTACTTC. Translating gives CASSLDNPETQYF.

The chain links TRBV5-1 to TRBJ2-7, with D perhaps matching TRBD2 (5 bases). This CDR3 comprises 13 residues. From germline, CDR1 is SGHRS and CDR2 YFSETQ. V lost 1 base to trimming and J lost 7 bases, with 12 bases between them. In DNA, the CDR3 is TGCGCCAGCAGCTTGCTCCGGCCGGGGGAGCAGTACTTC. Translation: CASSLLRPGEQYF.

The gene calls are TRBV7-2 and TRBJ2-1; no reliable D call. Trimming took off 5 bases at V and 9 bases at J, with 11 bases between the two ends. The CDR3 totals 12 residues. Germline loops: CDR1 SGHTA, CDR2 FQGNSA. The CDR3 loop reads CASSAIVFEQFF. The CDR3 region has the DNA TGTGCCAGCAGCGCGATAGTGTTTGAGCAGTTCTTC.

The V call is TRBV4-1, the J call TRBJ2-1; 7 bases line up with TRBD1. Germline assignment: CDR1 MGHRA and CDR2 YSYEKL. V gave up 1 base and J gave up 9 bases; unmatched junction bases: 3. This CDR3 is 13 amino acids long. CDR3 nucleotides: TGCGCCAGCAGCCAAGGAGACAGGGTTGAGCAGTTCTTC. Encoded protein: CASSQGDRVEQFF.

This chain links TRBV7-8 with TRBJ1-1, with no clear D. Germline lookup yields CDR1 SGHVS and CDR2 FQNEAQ. There are 15 residues in the CDR3. Trimming left V 5 bases short and J 3 bases short, with 16 bases between. The CDR3 reads CASSPAIKGDTEAFF. The DNA of the CDR3 is TGTGCCAGCAGCCCGGCAATTAAGGGAGACACTGAAGCTTTCTTT.

The count of this clone is one. V usage is TRBV27 and J usage is TRBJ2-7; 7 bases match TRBD2. Germline assignment: CDR1 MNHEY and CDR2 SMNVEV (reference sequence). The CDR3 extends over 15 amino acids. After removal of 3 bases from V and 0 bases from J, the junction contained 5 bases not matched to a gene. The CDR3 region has the DNA TGTGCCAGCAGTTTTTTCGGGGGGAACTCCTACGAGCAGTACTTC. It translates to CASSFFGGNSYEQYF.

CDR3: CATSGAGVGNEQFF. The CDR3 DNA follows: TGTGCCACCAGCGGAGCGGGAGTAGGCAATGAGCAGTTCTTC. The genes are TRBV15 and TRBJ2-1; TRBD2 matches at 8 bases. Trimming at V came to 5 bases and at J to 6 bases, leaving 6 bases not matched to a gene. Germline assignment: CDR1 LNHNV and CDR2 YYDKDF (reference sequence). The CDR3 runs to 14 residues.

The chain carries TRBV29-1 and TRBJ2-1; D not certain. The CDR3 spans 14 residues. Germline V gene sequence: CDR1 SQVTM, CDR2 ANQGSEA. CDR3 sequence: CSAVHLSSYNEQFF. DNA of the CDR3: TGCAGTGCTGTCCACCTTAGCTCCTACAATGAGCAGTTCTTC.

The genes are TRBV18 and TRBJ1-4; possibly TRBD1 for D (5 bases). CDR1 KGHSH and CDR2 LQKENI come from the germline V gene. The CDR3 runs to 14 residues. The V end lost 2 bases, the J end lost 2 bases, and 6 bases lay between the germline ends. CDR3 nucleotides: TGTGCCAGCTCACCAGGGGCCACTAATGAAAAACTGTTTTTT. Translating it yields CASSPGATNEKLFF.

The sample holds one count of this clone. The chain links TRBV7-9 to TRBJ2-1; TRBD2 aligns across 13 bases. Unmatched junction bases numbered 7, after V lost 4 bases and J lost 7 bases. The CDR3 length is 16 residues. CDR1 SEHNR and CDR2 FQNEAQ come from the germline V gene (reference sequence). The CDR3 DNA reads as TGTGCCAGCAGCTCTAGGACTAGCGGGAGTCCGAATGAGCAGTTCTTC. It yields the protein CASSSRTSGSPNEQFF.

The rearrangement links TRBV6-5 to TRBJ2-1, with D possibly being TRBD2 (5 bases). This CDR3 has 15 amino acids. Per germline, CDR1 MNHEY and CDR2 SVGAGI. V was trimmed by 6 bases and J by 5 bases, leaving 17 bases between them. CDR3 in amino acids: CASRIGQTTNNEQFF. For the CDR3, the DNA is TGTGCCAGCAGAATAGGGCAGACTACTAACAATGAGCAGTTCTTC.

The J gene is TRBJ1-2, the V gene TRBV6-5; no clear D. This CDR3 comprises 15 residues. CDR1 MNHEY and CDR2 SVGAGI come from the germline V gene. The ends were cut back, 0 bases at V and 6 bases at J, with 14 bases in the middle. The CDR3 DNA follows: TGTGCCAGCAGTTACTCTCCCAGGCGGGTGAATGGCTACACCTTC. Translating gives CASSYSPRRVNGYTF.

This clone has more than one count but fewer than ten. The chain is built from TRBV6-6 and TRBJ1-1; no definite D call. This CDR3 is built from 16 residues. Germline loops: CDR1 MNHNY, CDR2 SVGAGI (reference sequence). V lost 0 bases, J lost 5 bases, and 16 bases lay in between. The DNA of the CDR3 is TGTGCCAGCAGTTACTCGATTACGGGATCCCGGACTGAAGCTTTCTTT. Translating it yields CASSYSITGSRTEAFF.

The chain joins TRBV27 to TRBJ1-2; tentative D call: TRBD1 (5 bases). Germline V gene lookup returns CDR1 MNHEY and CDR2 SMNVEV (reference sequence). The CDR3 sequence is 15 residues long. V was clipped by 4 bases and J by 1 base, with 13 bases between them. The CDR3 sequence: CASSYRGGNNYGYTF. CDR3 DNA sequence: TGTGCCAGCAGTTACCGGGGGGGTAATAACTATGGCTACACCTTC.

The J gene is TRBJ1-2, the V gene TRBV28; D gene uncertain. CDR1 and CDR2 (germline): MDHEN, SYDVKM. Trimming left V 4 bases short and J 6 bases short, with 9 bases between. The CDR3 consists of 12 residues. The CDR3 coding sequence is TGTGCCAGCAGTTCCGCAGTCGATGGCTACACCTTC. This encodes CASSSAVDGYTF.

The chain combines TRBV7-8 with TRBJ1-1, with D uncertain. In germline, CDR1 is SGHVS, CDR2 FQNEAQ. Trimming took off 1 base at V and 2 bases at J, with 8 bases between the two ends. This CDR3 has 14 amino acids. The CDR3 here is CASSLERFNTEAFF. CDR3 coding DNA: TGTGCCAGCAGCTTAGAGCGTTTTAACACTGAAGCTTTCTTT.

This clone is a singleton in its sample. The chain is built from TRBV27 and TRBJ2-7; 9 bases line up with TRBD1. V lost 5 bases to trimming and J lost 3 bases; unmatched junction nucleotides: 8. There are 15 residues in the CDR3. Germline lookup yields CDR1 MNHEY and CDR2 SMNVEV (reference sequence). DNA for the CDR3: TGTGCCAGCAGTCCATCACAGGGGGCGGACTACGAGCAGTACTTC. It translates to CASSPSQGADYEQYF.

CDR3 coding DNA: TGTGCCAGCAGCGGGGGGGTAACCCAAGAGACCCAGTACTTC. Protein sequence: CASSGGVTQETQYF. V is TRBV6-1 and J is TRBJ2-5; 8 bases map to TRBD2. V lost 6 bases, J lost 1 base, and 4 bases stayed unmatched. From germline, CDR1 is MNHNS and CDR2 SASEGT. CDR3 length equals 14 residues.

The V call is TRBV19, the J call TRBJ1-5; D gene uncertain. CDR3 length: 15 residues. Germline values: CDR1 LNHDA, CDR2 SQIVND (reference sequence). V was trimmed by 1 base and J by 0 bases, leaving 7 bases between them. The CDR3 here is CASSIGQASNQPQHF. The CDR3 bases are TGTGCCAGTAGTATAGGGCAGGCTAGCAATCAGCCCCAGCATTTT. Filled out from reference TRBV19 and TRBJ1-5, the complete variable domain reads DGGITQSPKYLFRKEGQNVTLSCEQNLNHDAMYWYRQDPGQGLRLIYYSQIVNDFQKGDIAEGYSVSREKKESFPLTVTSAQKNPTAFYLCASSIGQASNQPQHFGDGTRLSIL.

The V and J genes are TRBV5-1 and TRBJ2-5; the match to TRBD1 covers 12 bases. Germline V gives CDR1 SGHRS, CDR2 YFSETQ. This CDR3 region has 16 residues. The ends lost 0 bases at V and 4 bases at J; junction bases unmatched: 4. This CDR3 reads CASSLVGTGGLETQYF. In nucleotides, the CDR3 is TGCGCCAGCAGCTTGGTAGGGACAGGGGGCTTAGAGACCCAGTACTTC.

V is TRBV28 and J is TRBJ1-4; no clear D gene. Germline V gene sequence: CDR1 MDHEN, CDR2 SYDVKM. There are 14 residues in the CDR3. The germline V and J ends were trimmed by 5 bases and 0 bases, with 7 bases remaining between them. This CDR3 reads CASSQHATNEKLFF. The CDR3 DNA follows: TGTGCCAGCAGTCAACATGCAACTAATGAAAAACTGTTTTTT.